The T cell receptor beta chain described here comes from a study of blood T cell repertoires in COVID-19. Study-wide background: Donors in the United States, Italy and Spain gave samples during acute or convalescent COVID-19. The analysed material was cDNA or gDNA that came from T cells, B-cell-depleted T cells, or PBMCs.

Authors' methods: Reference gene primer amplification gave nucleated cell count estimates. The data were produced by immunoSEQ multiplex PCR, yet TCRdb's version contains in-frame clones alone and is incomplete. The V and J calls and clone size were taken over from that table, and D and trimming were inferred from the DNA. The sample holds over 130,000 clones; just under 90% are singletons and the top ten take 9.5% to 12%. The CDR3 spans 13 residues. Trimming shortened V by 4 bases and J by 1 base, and 7 bases separated the two germline ends. CDR1 and CDR2 from the germline V gene are KGHSH and LQKENI.

The TCR was taken from a woman at least 80 years old with acute or convalescent COVID-19. The V gene is TRBV18, the J gene TRBJ1-1; D not certain. Sequences were obtained from peripheral blood. The CDR3: CASSLVTNTEAFF. DNA for the CDR3: TGTGCCAGCTCACTAGTCACGAACACTGAAGCTTTCTTT.